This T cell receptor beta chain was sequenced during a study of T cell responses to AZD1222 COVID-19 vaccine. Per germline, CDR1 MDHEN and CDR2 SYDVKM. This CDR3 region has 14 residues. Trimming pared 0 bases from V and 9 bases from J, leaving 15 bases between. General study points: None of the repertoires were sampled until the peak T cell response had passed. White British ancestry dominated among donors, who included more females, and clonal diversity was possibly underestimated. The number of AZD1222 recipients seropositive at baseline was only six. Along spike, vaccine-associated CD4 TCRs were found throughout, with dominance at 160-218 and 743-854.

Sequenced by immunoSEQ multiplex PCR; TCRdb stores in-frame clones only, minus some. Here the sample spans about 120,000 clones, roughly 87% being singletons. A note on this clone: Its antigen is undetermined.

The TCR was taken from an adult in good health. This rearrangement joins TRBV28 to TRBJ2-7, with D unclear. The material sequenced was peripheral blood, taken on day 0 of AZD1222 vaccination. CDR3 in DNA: TGTGCCAGCAGTTTATGGGCTGAAAGCCCAGGGCAGTACTTC. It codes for CASSLWAESPGQYF.